Following are 7 T cell receptor beta chains from one sample sequenced in a study of OX40 agonist ivuxolimab in advanced cancers. TCRdb keeps only in-frame clones here, not all; method: immunoSEQ multiplex PCR. The sample has about 120,000 clones, 75% to 90% seen once. Sequenced here: CD4+ or CD8+ T cells sorted from blood, sampled in a trial of the OX40 agonist ivuxolimab. The receptor set was obtained from an adult with an advanced solid tumor such as melanoma, head and neck, liver or kidney cancer.

The chain combines TRBV5-4 with TRBJ2-1, with 8 bases aligning to TRBD2. Germline V gives CDR1 SGHNT, CDR2 YYREEE (reference sequence). V trimming: 4 bases; J trimming: 7 bases; junction bases outside the gene matches: 10. There are 15 residues in the CDR3. This CDR3 is CASSRGGLAENEQFF. For the CDR3, the DNA is TGTGCCAGCAGCCGGGGGGGATTAGCAGAGAATGAGCAGTTCTTC.

The gene calls are TRBV28 and TRBJ1-3; TRBD1 aligns across 9 bases. Germline CDR1 reads MDHEN; CDR2 reads SYDVKM. V shed 6 bases and J 0 bases; nucleotides not matched to a gene: 6. The CDR3 contains 16 residues. CDR3 in amino acids: CASSPGTGPSGNTIYF. The CDR3 nucleotides read TGTGCCAGCAGCCCCGGGACAGGGCCCTCTGGAAACACCATATATTTT.

The chain combines TRBV4-3 with TRBJ2-3; TRBD2 agrees at 7 bases. The length of the CDR3 is 14 residues. V shed 3 bases and J 4 bases; nucleotides not matched to a gene: 4. Germline V CDR1 and CDR2: LGHNA, YSLEER. The CDR3 DNA sequence: TGCGCCAGCAGCCAGGAAAGCGGGGCAGATACGCAGTATTTT. Protein: CASSQESGADTQYF.

This chain links TRBV30 with TRBJ2-7; D is undetermined. Germline values: CDR1 GTSNPN, CDR2 SVGIG (reference sequence). The CDR3 sequence is 11 residues long. Trimming removed 1 base from V and 3 bases from J, with 4 bases in between. The CDR3 region is CAWSALYEQYF. In nucleotides, the CDR3 is TGTGCCTGGAGTGCGCTCTACGAGCAGTACTTC.

The J gene is TRBJ2-3, the V gene TRBV10-1; D unresolved. The V and J ends lost 0 bases and 7 bases respectively, with 11 bases between them. Germline V gene sequence: CDR1 WNHNN, CDR2 SYGVQD (reference sequence). The CDR3 contains 14 residues. The CDR3 DNA reads as TGCGCCAGCAGTGAGTCTCCGTCCACTAATACGCAGTATTTT. It is translated as CASSESPSTNTQYF.

This rearrangement joins TRBV9 to TRBJ1-4, with D unresolved. CDR1 and CDR2 from the germline V gene are SGDLS and YYNGEE. V was pared by 4 bases and J by 8 bases, with 15 bases between. This CDR3 spans 14 amino acids. The CDR3 protein is CASSSPGGAEKLFF. The CDR3 bases are TGTGCCAGCAGCTCCCCGGGCGGTGCGGAAAAACTGTTTTTT.

The chain links TRBV10-3 to TRBJ2-7; TRBD1 is a possible D gene (6 bases). There are 15 residues in the CDR3. The V and J ends lost 3 bases and 5 bases respectively, with 17 bases between them. Germline-derived CDR1 and CDR2 are ENHRY and SYGVKD. In DNA form, the CDR3 reads TGTGCCATCAGTGACGGGCAGGGGTTGAGTCACGAGCAGTACTTC. Amino acid sequence: CAISDGQGLSHEQYF.